The 9 T cell receptor beta chains listed next were all sequenced from one sample in a study of a mutant IDH1 vaccine in newly diagnosed glioma. Data came from immunoSEQ multiplex PCR; TCRdb stores just in-frame clones and leaves some out. Found here are tens of thousands of clones, roughly nine tenths of them singletons; the top ten hold around 1.7%. For these TCRs, the target antigens are not known. Time point of the sample: week 35, safety follow-up. In the vaccine, a single dose held 300 ug of the mutant IDH1 20-mer peptide, along with topical imiquimod. Sequenced material: PBMCs, taken from a glioma patient whose treatment included an IDH1 peptide vaccine. The source is a man aged 40-49 years with glioma.

This clone was observed once. The genes are TRBV28 and TRBJ1-5, with unresolved D. Looked up from germline, CDR1 is MDHEN and CDR2 is SYDVKM. There are 13 residues in the CDR3. V was pared by 7 bases and J by 5 bases, with 12 bases between. CDR3 amino acids: CASTIGAYQPQHF. CDR3 sequence (DNA): TGTGCCAGCACCATTGGCGCGTATCAGCCCCAGCATTTT. Together with reference TRBV28 and TRBJ1-5, the CDR3 gives the full variable domain: DVKVTQSSRYLVKRTGEKVFLECVQDMDHENMFWYRQDPGLGLRLIYFSYDVKMKEKGDIPEGYSVSREKKERFSLILESASTNQTSMYLCASTIGAYQPQHFGDGTRLSIL.

The rearrangement joins TRBV7-9 to TRBJ2-7; D is unresolved. Germline CDR1 and CDR2: SEHNR and FQNEAQ (reference sequence). With 1 base removed from V and 3 bases from J, the gap between germline ends came to 7 bases. There are 13 residues in the CDR3. This CDR3 is CASSLGHSYEQYF. CDR3 sequence (DNA): TGTGCCAGCAGCTTAGGTCACAGCTACGAGCAGTACTTC.

This chain links TRBV6-6 with TRBJ2-5; a weak D match, TRBD1 (6 bases). The CDR3 runs 14 residues. Germline values: CDR1 MNHNY, CDR2 SVGAGI (reference sequence). The ends were cut back, 6 bases at V and 4 bases at J, with 15 bases in the middle. CDR3 DNA: TGTGCCAGCAGAAAAGGACAGACCGTAGAGACCCAGTACTTC. Translating gives CASRKGQTVETQYF.

The rearrangement uses TRBV7-6 and TRBJ2-3; D may be TRBD2 (6 bases). The V end was cut by 5 bases, the J end by 8 bases, with 23 bases between. Germline CDR1 SGHVS, CDR2 FNYEAQ. There are 16 residues in the CDR3. The CDR3 protein is CASSTPTGAGMGTQYF. The CDR3 nucleotides read TGTGCCAGCAGCACCCCAACTGGGGCGGGAATGGGTACGCAGTATTTT.

The chain has TRBV6-5 and TRBJ2-7, with TRBD1 identical over 8 bases. CDR3 size: 13 residues. CDR1 is MNHEY, CDR2 SVGAGI, per germline. V shed 5 bases and J 3 bases; nucleotides not matched to a gene: 3. The CDR3 sequence is CASSDDRGYEQYF. The CDR3 DNA is TGTGCCAGCAGTGACGACAGGGGCTACGAGCAGTACTTC.

The V call is TRBV19, the J call TRBJ2-6; the match to TRBD1 covers 7 bases. The V segment lost 3 bases and the J segment 2 bases; nucleotides outside the gene matches: 7. Per the germline V gene, CDR1 is LNHDA and CDR2 is SQIVND (reference sequence). CDR3 length equals 17 residues. The CDR3 here is CASSMRQGSPGANVLTF. Here the CDR3 DNA reads TGTGCCAGTAGTATGAGACAGGGATCACCTGGGGCCAACGTCCTGACTTTC.

The chain joins TRBV5-4 to TRBJ1-2; a weak D match, TRBD1 (6 bases). CDR1 SGHNT and CDR2 YYREEE come from the germline V gene (reference sequence). V lost 1 base to trimming and J lost 1 base, with 8 bases between them. CDR3 length: 14 residues. CDR3 loop: CASSLLGGNYGYTF. The CDR3 DNA sequence: TGTGCCAGCAGCTTGTTAGGGGGTAACTATGGCTACACCTTC.

J is TRBJ2-3 and V is TRBV19, with 15 nucleotides matching TRBD2. The CDR3 runs 16 residues. Germline V gives CDR1 LNHDA, CDR2 SQIVND (reference sequence). Unmatched junction bases numbered 4, after V lost 5 bases and J lost 4 bases. CDR3 in amino acids: CASSLRTSGRADTQYF. In nucleotides, the CDR3 is TGTGCCAGTAGTCTCCGGACTAGCGGGAGGGCAGATACGCAGTATTTT.

The chain employs TRBV14 and TRBJ2-5; TRBD2 agrees at 8 bases. CDR1 SGHDN and CDR2 FVKESK come from the germline V gene. The CDR3 extends over 15 amino acids. Losses at the gene ends were 6 bases for V and 5 bases for J; bases not matched to a gene: 11. CDR3 residues: CASSPGLAGMETQYF. The DNA of the CDR3 is TGTGCCAGCAGTCCCGGACTAGCAGGAATGGAGACCCAGTACTTC.